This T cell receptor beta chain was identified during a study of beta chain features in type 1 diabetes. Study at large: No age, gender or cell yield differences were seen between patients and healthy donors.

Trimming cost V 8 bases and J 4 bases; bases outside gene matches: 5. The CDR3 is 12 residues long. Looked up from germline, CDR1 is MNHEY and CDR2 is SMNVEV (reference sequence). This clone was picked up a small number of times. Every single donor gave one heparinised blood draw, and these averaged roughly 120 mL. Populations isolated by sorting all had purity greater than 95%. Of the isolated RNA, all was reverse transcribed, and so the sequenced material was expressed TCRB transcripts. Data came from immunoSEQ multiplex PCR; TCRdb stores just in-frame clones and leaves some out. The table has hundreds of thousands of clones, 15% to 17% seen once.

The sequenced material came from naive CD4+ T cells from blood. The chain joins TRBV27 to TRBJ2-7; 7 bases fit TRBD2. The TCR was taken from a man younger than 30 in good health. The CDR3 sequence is CASGGEAYEQYF. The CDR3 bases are TGTGCCAGCGGGGGGGAGGCGTACGAGCAGTACTTC.